Ten or more counts support the clone carrying this T cell receptor (beta chain). Antigen specificity is unknown. The record originates from a study of T cells after yellow fever vaccination. Study at large: Fractions containing few cells were prepared with SMART-Seq v4 Ultra Low Input. Overall study findings and caveats: The secondary response peaked faster, at day 5 versus 15, but was weaker. CD4 and CD8 compartments shared a small share of clonotypes, likely from convergent recombination.

In making TCR cDNA, 5'RACE template switching added a universal primer site and UMIs to it. In TCRdb, the 5' RACE reads were re-called with MiXCR into one record per CDR3 protein. This repertoire shows about 350,000 distinct CDR3 sequences, around a tenth found once; its top ten account for roughly a sixth. The receptor was isolated from a man younger than 30 who received the YFV17D yellow fever vaccine. The input for sequencing was PBMCs, taken on the day of the first yellow fever vaccination.

The CDR3 spells CASSLMGIGLSGANVLTF. Here the CDR3 DNA reads TGTGCCAGCAGCTTAATGGGTATCGGGCTCTCTGGGGCCAACGTCCTGACTTTC. This sequence joins TRBV7-3 and TRBJ2-6; D is uncertain. The CDR3 has 18 amino acids. Deletions cut 1 base from V and 0 bases from J, with 13 bases between. CDR1 and CDR2 from the germline V gene are SGHTA and FQGTGA. The entire variable domain, with the rest obtained from reference TRBV7-3 and TRBJ2-6, is as follows: GAGVSQTPSNKVTEKGKYVELRCDPISGHTALYWYRQSLGQGPEFLIYFQGTGAADDSGLPNDRFFAVRPEGSVSTLKIQRTERGDSAVYLCASSLMGIGLSGANVLTFGAGSRLTVL.